This passage covers 7 T cell receptor beta chains from one sample sequenced in a study of shared clonotypes between healthy human individuals. Data came from immunoSEQ multiplex PCR; TCRdb stores just in-frame clones and leaves some out. In the table there are some 2 million clones, roughly 95% of which are singletons. Naive CD8 cells, CD45RO-negative and positively selected for CCR7, excluded terminally differentiated effector memory CD45RA+ cells. Source material: naive CD8+ T cells sorted from blood. All receptors derive from a man between 18 and 29 years old in good health.

This clone is a singleton in its sample. The chain couples TRBV6-5 to TRBJ2-7; possibly TRBD2 for D (5 bases). CDR3 length equals 14 residues. Germline CDR1 MNHEY, CDR2 SVGAGI. The ends were cut back, 1 base at V and 2 bases at J, with 9 bases in the middle. The CDR3 loop reads CASSYFPGTYEQYF. CDR3 sequence (DNA): TGTGCCAGCAGTTACTTTCCGGGAACCTACGAGCAGTACTTC.

The chain employs TRBV7-2 and TRBJ1-3; no clear D. Trimming took 5 bases from V and 0 from J, leaving 11 bases between them. The CDR3 loop spans 15 amino acids. CDR1 is SGHTA, CDR2 FQGNSA, per germline. The CDR3 sequence: CASSLLAISGNTIYF. CDR3 coding DNA: TGTGCCAGCAGCCTATTGGCGATCTCTGGAAACACCATATATTTT.

V usage is TRBV7-2 and J usage is TRBJ2-2; 8 bases are a match to TRBD2. The CDR3 has 15 amino acids. CDR1 is SGHTA and CDR2 is FQGNSA in the germline V gene. With 1 base clipped from V and 7 bases from J, the junction kept 5 bases outside the gene matches. CDR3 in amino acids: CASSLERGLDGELFF. The DNA of the CDR3 is TGTGCCAGCAGCTTAGAGCGGGGGTTGGACGGGGAGCTGTTTTTT.

The V and J genes are TRBV4-3 and TRBJ2-3; 9 nucleotides agree with TRBD2. The V and J ends lost 1 base and 2 bases, in that order; junction bases with no gene match: 10. CDR1 and CDR2 (germline): LGHNA, YSLEER. This CDR3 has 18 residues. CDR3 residues: CASSQVASGIHLTDTQYF. The CDR3 DNA follows: TGCGCCAGCAGCCAAGTAGCTAGCGGGATCCACCTCACAGATACGCAGTATTTT.

The J gene is TRBJ2-5, the V gene TRBV29-1; tentatively, D is TRBD2 (6 bases). Germline V gene sequence: CDR1 SQVTM, CDR2 ANQGSEA. Deletions cut 8 bases from V and 1 base from J, with 14 bases between. CDR3 length equals 13 residues. CDR3 nucleotide sequence: TGCAGCTCTCAGGAGGGTACCCAAGAGACCCAGTACTTC. The encoded protein is CSSQEGTQETQYF.

The CDR3 reads CASSLDSRSYEQYF. The CDR3 bases are TGTGCCAGCAGTTTGGACAGTCGTTCCTACGAGCAGTACTTC. The genes are TRBV27 and TRBJ2-7; a possible D gene is TRBD1 (6 bases). Germline V gene lookup returns CDR1 MNHEY and CDR2 SMNVEV (reference sequence). This CDR3 spans 14 amino acids. Trimming took 3 bases from V and 1 from J, leaving 10 bases between them.

Of note for this clone: The same CDR3 can be traced to other DNA sequences in this sample. The rearrangement uses TRBV7-9 and TRBJ2-7, with D maybe TRBD1 (5 bases). The CDR3 consists of 13 residues. From germline, CDR1 is SEHNR and CDR2 FQNEAQ (reference sequence). Trimming shortened V by 1 base and J by 3 bases, and 7 bases separated the two germline ends. CDR3 DNA sequence: TGTGCCAGCAGCTTAGGGGGCGACTACGAGCAGTACTTC. Protein sequence: CASSLGGDYEQYF.